This TCR beta chain was obtained from a study of beta chain features in type 1 diabetes. The CDR3 runs to 14 residues. Germline values: CDR1 SGHDT, CDR2 YYEEEE. Trimming took 4 bases from V and 7 from J; bases not matched to a gene: 6. About this clone itself: The antigen is not known.

Study-level points and caveats: A moderate, significant TCRB CDR3 shortening appeared in type 1 diabetes across four CD4+ subsets.

Since all of the isolated RNA was reverse transcribed, expressed TCRB transcripts were what got sequenced. The method was immunoSEQ multiplex PCR; TCRdb's version includes in-frame clones alone and lacks a portion of them. The table lists around 260,000 clones, around 20% of them singletons, with approximately 0.029% in the top ten. This TCR came from a woman between 35 and 50 years old with type 1 diabetes. The sequenced sample consisted of naive CD4+ T cells from blood. The genes are TRBV5-6 and TRBJ1-5, with 9 bases that match TRBD1. This CDR3 reads CASSLRTGEQPQHF. The CDR3 DNA reads TGTGCCAGCAGCCTCCGGACAGGGGAACAGCCCCAGCATTTT.